These 26 T cell receptor beta chains share one sample of origin, sequenced in a study of cytomegalovirus exposure and HLA in healthy donors. The PCR employed 60 Vbeta primers together with 13 Jbeta primers. Sequenced by immunoSEQ multiplex PCR; TCRdb stores in-frame clones only, minus some. This table holds 150,000 to 200,000 clones, around 81% found once. The specimen sequenced was PBMCs. The receptors come from a woman in her twenties or thirties in good health and CMV-seronegative.

The rearrangement uses TRBV28 and TRBJ1-2; D not resolved. The CDR3 is made up of 14 amino acids. Germline lookup yields CDR1 MDHEN and CDR2 SYDVKM. Trimming pared 5 bases from V and 4 bases from J, leaving 14 bases between. In DNA form, the CDR3 reads TGTGCCAGCAGTAAAATTTCTCCAGGCTATGGCTACACCTTC. Translating gives CASSKISPGYGYTF.

The gene calls are TRBV11-2 and TRBJ2-5; TRBD2 might be the D (6 bases). The J call is uncertain, as TRBJ2-7 better fits the DNA end. The CDR3 spans 16 residues. The germline V gene encodes CDR1 SGHAT and CDR2 FQNNGV. As DNA, the CDR3 is TGTGCCAGCAGCCTGCTTCGGGGGAGGAGCTCCTACGAGCAGTACTTC. This sequence encodes CASSLLRGRSSYEQYF.

This clone was detected only a few times. The chain joins TRBV7-2 to TRBJ1-6, with D unclear. This CDR3 has 17 residues. V lost 2 bases and J lost 5, with 16 bases in between. Germline V gene sequence: CDR1 SGHTA, CDR2 FQGNSA. The CDR3 here is CASSLLGAGSNNSPLHF. CDR3 DNA: TGTGCCAGCAGCTTATTGGGCGCGGGGTCGAATAATTCACCCCTCCACTTT. Supplemented by reference TRBV7-2 and TRBJ1-6, the full variable domain reads GAGVSQSPSNKVTEKGKDVELRCDPISGHTALYWYRQSLGQGLEFLIYFQGNSAPDKSGLPSDRFSAERTGGSVSTLTIQRTQQEDSAVYLCASSLLGAGSNNSPLHFGNGTRLTVT.

The chain is built from TRBV6-5 and TRBJ2-1; the match to TRBD2 covers 11 bases. Unmatched junction bases numbered 7, after V lost 5 bases and J lost 7 bases. The CDR3 is made up of 15 amino acids. In germline, CDR1 is MNHEY, CDR2 SVGAGI. The DNA of the CDR3 is TGTGCCAGCAGTCAACTAGCGGGAGTAGGGAATGAGCAGTTCTTC. It translates to CASSQLAGVGNEQFF.

The table lists this clone with a few counts. The genes are TRBV5-1 and TRBJ2-3; 8 bases agree with TRBD2. Looked up from germline, CDR1 is SGHRS and CDR2 is YFSETQ. This CDR3 has 18 residues. J gave up 0 bases and V 2 bases, and 11 bases lay outside the gene matches. CDR3: CASSFFIRAGVSTDTQYF. The CDR3 DNA sequence: TGCGCCAGCAGCTTCTTTATAAGAGCGGGAGTAAGCACAGATACGCAGTATTTT.

V is TRBV4-3 and J is TRBJ2-7; 8 nucleotides align to TRBD1. The V segment lost 0 bases and the J segment 4 bases; nucleotides outside the gene matches: 8. The CDR3 totals 16 residues. Per the germline V gene, CDR1 is LGHNA and CDR2 is YSLEER. CDR3 in DNA: TGCGCCAGCAGCCAAGAGGTAGAGACAGGGGTATACGAGCAGTACTTC. This translates into CASSQEVETGVYEQYF.

The rearrangement joins TRBV6-1 to TRBJ2-5, with 9 bases lining up with TRBD2. The length of the CDR3 is 15 residues. Per germline, CDR1 MNHNS and CDR2 SASEGT. Trimming removed 2 bases from V and 4 bases from J; junction bases left unmatched: 5. The CDR3 reads CASSEIAGARETQYF. The CDR3 DNA sequence: TGTGCCAGCAGTGAAATAGCGGGGGCGAGAGAGACCCAGTACTTC.

The chain has TRBV10-1 and TRBJ2-2, with D perhaps TRBD1 (5 bases). Between the trimmed V and J ends, which lost 2 bases and 1 base, there was a span of 5 bases. CDR3 length equals 14 residues. The germline V gene encodes CDR1 WNHNN and CDR2 SYGVQD (reference sequence). CDR3 nucleotides: TGCGCCAGCAGTGAGGGACAGAACACCGGGGAGCTGTTTTTT. Its translation is CASSEGQNTGELFF.

V usage is TRBV10-3 and J usage is TRBJ1-1; 7 nucleotides line up with TRBD1. The V gene's germline CDR1 is ENHRY and CDR2 SYGVKD. Unmatched junction bases numbered 8, after V lost 3 bases and J lost 1 base. This CDR3 has 16 residues. The CDR3 region has the DNA TGTGCCATCAGTGACCCGAACGGGACAGCGAACACTGAAGCTTTCTTT. It translates to CAISDPNGTANTEAFF.

The CDR3 DNA sequence: TGTGCCAGCAGCCGCCAGGGGCAAGATACGCAGTATTTT. It codes for CASSRQGQDTQYF. This chain connects TRBV7-9 to TRBJ2-3; TRBD1 is a possible D gene (6 bases). Per the germline V gene, CDR1 is SEHNR and CDR2 is FQNEAQ (reference sequence). The CDR3 has 13 residues. Trimming pared 5 bases from V and 5 bases from J, leaving 11 bases between.

This rearrangement joins TRBV7-3 to TRBJ1-1, with 8 bases matching TRBD1. Trimming at V came to 6 bases and at J to 5 bases, leaving 5 bases not matched to a gene. The CDR3 spans 13 residues. Germline CDR1 reads SGHTA; CDR2 reads FQGTGA. Written as DNA, the CDR3 is TGTGCCAGCAGTAAGACAGGGGATACTGAAGCTTTCTTT. It is translated as CASSKTGDTEAFF.

CDR3 in amino acids: CASSPVLDRGSQYEQYF. CDR3 DNA: TGTGCCAGCAGTCCTGTTTTGGACAGGGGGTCACAGTACGAGCAGTACTTC. The V and J genes are TRBV27 and TRBJ2-5, with TRBD1 identical over 10 bases. The DNA end lines up better with TRBJ2-7; the J call may be wrong. CDR1 MNHEY and CDR2 SMNVEV come from the germline V gene (reference sequence). The CDR3 spans 17 residues.

The V gene is TRBV10-3, the J gene TRBJ2-5; TRBD2 aligns across 13 bases. The end of the DNA aligns better with TRBJ2-7, so the J call may be wrong. This CDR3 is built from 16 residues. CDR1 and CDR2 (germline): ENHRY, SYGVKD. For the CDR3, the DNA is TGTGCCATCAGTGACGGGACTAGCGGGACTATTTACGAGCAGTACTTC. Translating it yields CAISDGTSGTIYEQYF.

This chain's CDR3 is CASSRITGQETQYF. CDR3 DNA: TGTGCCAGCAGTCGTATCACAGGGCAAGAGACCCAGTACTTC. The J gene is TRBJ2-5, the V gene TRBV6-5; possible D gene TRBD1, 6 bases. V was clipped by 5 bases and J by 2 bases, with 12 bases between them. Germline CDR1 is MNHEY and CDR2 is SVGAGI. The CDR3 loop spans 14 amino acids.

The CDR3 protein is CASTPLGRDNEQFF. CDR3 nucleotides: TGTGCCAGCACCCCTCTGGGGAGAGACAATGAGCAGTTCTTC. The chain combines TRBV27 with TRBJ2-1, with a possible D match to TRBD2 (5 bases). This CDR3 is 14 amino acids long. V lost 7 bases and J 5 bases, leaving 15 bases between the germline ends. Germline lookup yields CDR1 MNHEY and CDR2 SMNVEV (reference sequence).

This clone showed up just a few times. This chain uses TRBV6-6 with TRBJ2-7, with 11 bases that match TRBD1. V dropped 9 bases and J dropped 6; count of bases not matched to a gene: 4. CDR1 and CDR2 (germline): MNHNY, SVGAGI (reference sequence). The CDR3 totals 12 residues. The CDR3 DNA sequence: TGTGCCAGTGGACAGGGGGCCGGCGAGCAGTACTTC. Translation gives CASGQGAGEQYF.

V usage is TRBV5-1 and J usage is TRBJ2-3; 7 positions match TRBD2. The V gene's germline CDR1 is SGHRS and CDR2 YFSETQ. This CDR3 has 18 residues. Trimming cost V 1 base and J 4 bases; bases outside gene matches: 15. The CDR3 here is CASSLQLLLAPGADTQYF. Here the CDR3 DNA reads TGCGCCAGCAGCTTGCAGCTTCTACTAGCGCCAGGCGCAGATACGCAGTATTTT. Looking up the rest from reference TRBV5-1 and TRBJ2-3 gives the full variable domain: KAGVTQTPRYLIKTRGQQVTLSCSPISGHRSVSWYQQTPGQGLQFLFEYFSETQRNKGNFPGRFSGRQFSNSRSEMNVSTLELGDSALYLCASSLQLLLAPGADTQYFGPGTRLTVL.

The chain carries TRBV18 and TRBJ2-7; a weak D match, TRBD2 (5 bases). Germline V gene sequence: CDR1 KGHSH, CDR2 LQKENI. Trimming pared 6 bases from V and 2 bases from J, leaving 17 bases between. This CDR3 region has 15 residues. CDR3 DNA: TGTGCCAGCTCGCCCTGGGGTAGCGAACCCTACGAGCAGTACTTC. Translating gives CASSPWGSEPYEQYF.

The genes are TRBV6-1 and TRBJ1-1; perhaps TRBD1 as D (6 bases). CDR1 and CDR2 from the germline V gene are MNHNS and SASEGT. The CDR3 has 14 amino acids. The germline V and J ends were trimmed by 2 bases and 10 bases, with 17 bases remaining between them. The CDR3 reads CASSESGAYNGAFF. CDR3 nucleotides: TGTGCCAGCAGTGAATCAGGGGCTTATAATGGAGCTTTCTTT.

The rearrangement links TRBV7-9 to TRBJ2-1, with D perhaps matching TRBD2 (6 bases). Trimming removed 2 bases at V and 12 bases at J, with 17 bases between. The V gene's germline CDR1 is SEHNR and CDR2 FQNEAQ (reference sequence). This CDR3 is built from 14 residues. The CDR3: CASSLWGEVGGQFF. The CDR3 DNA reads as TGTGCCAGCAGCTTATGGGGTGAGGTGGGAGGGCAGTTCTTC.

The chain joins TRBV30 to TRBJ1-4, with D perhaps TRBD1 (6 bases). Germline values: CDR1 GTSNPN, CDR2 SVGIG (reference sequence). Trimming removed 3 bases at V and 8 bases at J, with 13 bases between. The CDR3 is 13 residues long. The CDR3 region is CAWRRQGNEKLFF. The CDR3 DNA is TGTGCCTGGAGACGCCAGGGGAACGAAAAACTGTTTTTT.

The V call is TRBV9, the J call TRBJ2-5; perhaps TRBD1 as D (8 bases). CDR1 is SGDLS and CDR2 is YYNGEE in the germline V gene. The CDR3 is 14 amino acids. Trimming shortened V by 4 bases and J by 5 bases, and 15 bases separated the two germline ends. As DNA, the CDR3 is TGTGCCAGCAGCTTCAGGGGGCGGGGGGAGACCCAGTACTTC. It encodes CASSFRGRGETQYF. Looking up the rest from reference TRBV9 and TRBJ2-5 gives the full variable domain: DSGVTQTPKHLITATGQRVTLRCSPRSGDLSVYWYQQSLDQGLQFLIQYYNGEERAKGNILERFSAQQFPDLHSELNLSSLELGDSALYFCASSFRGRGETQYFGPGTRLLVL.

The chain combines TRBV29-1 with TRBJ2-3; D is perhaps TRBD2 (6 bases). Trimming stripped 7 bases from V and 2 bases from J, with 13 bases between. Germline-derived CDR1 and CDR2 are SQVTM and ANQGSEA. This CDR3 contains 13 residues. This CDR3 is CSATREDTDTQYF. As DNA, the CDR3 is TGCAGCGCGACTAGGGAAGACACAGATACGCAGTATTTT.

This clone was observed a handful of times. The chain employs TRBV13 and TRBJ1-2, with a tentative D call TRBD1 (6 bases). This CDR3 has 14 residues. The germline V gene has CDR1 PRHDT and CDR2 FYEKMQ (reference sequence). The ends were cut back, 0 bases at V and 8 bases at J, with 13 bases in the middle. CDR3 in DNA: TGTGCCAGCAGCTTAGGAAAGGGGGGGTCCGGCTACACCTTC. Its protein is CASSLGKGGSGYTF.

V and J are TRBV5-1 and TRBJ2-7; tentative D call: TRBD2 (6 bases). Germline V gives CDR1 SGHRS, CDR2 YFSETQ. The CDR3 spans 13 residues. V was cut by 2 bases and J by 3 bases, with 9 bases left in between. The DNA of the CDR3 is TGCGCCAGCAGCTTAAGGCGGGACTACGAGCAGTACTTC. Translated: CASSLRRDYEQYF.

The rearrangement joins TRBV11-3 to TRBJ1-5, with TRBD1 matching 7 bases. Germline V CDR1 and CDR2: SGHNT, YENEEA. Trimming cost V 5 bases and J 7 bases; bases outside gene matches: 8. The CDR3 consists of 14 residues. The CDR3 DNA reads TGTGCCAGCAGCCAAGACAGGGACAGCCAGCCCCAGCATTTT. Its translation is CASSQDRDSQPQHF.